The T cell receptor beta chain under discussion was sequenced for a study of identifying expanded T cells in peripheral blood. Study results and caveats: Variance in clone template counts between two-week samples significantly increased with total template count across all healthy donors. About 1.3 clones differed between technical replicates, versus around 15 and 19 over time.

A remark on this clone: As yet, its antigen is unknown.

Assay used: immunoSEQ multiplex PCR; TCRdb lists only in-frame clones, some missing. The sample shows roughly 81,000 clones, around 83% of them seen only once. Healthy donors had no documented immune events, such as infections, while sampled. The CDR3 is 14 amino acids. V lost 6 bases, J lost 3 bases, and 2 bases stayed unmatched. From germline, CDR1 is ENHRY and CDR2 SYGVKD. Sequenced material: blood. V is TRBV10-3 and J is TRBJ2-2, with 9 bases matching TRBD1. The sequence was obtained from a person aged 18 to 70 in good health. This CDR3 reads CAIRRQGDTGELFF. The CDR3, as DNA: TGTGCCATCAGGCGACAGGGGGACACCGGGGAGCTGTTTTTT.